The present T cell receptor beta chain was sequenced within a study of human T cells and chemical hapten exposure. Study at large: On the upper back, patch tests were applied with 0.01% DPC and read at 6 days. Study-wide findings and caveats: Once DPC sensitization occurred, TCRs above 1 in 1000 frequency showed no change.

This clonotype was counted many times. The antigen is unknown. MiXCR was run by TCRdb on the RACE reads, yielding one entry per CDR3 protein. The table shows 80,000 to 100,000 distinct CDR3 sequences, with 11% occurring only once. Germline loops: CDR1 SGHAT, CDR2 FQNNGV. This CDR3 spans 14 amino acids. V shed 5 bases and J 4 bases; nucleotides not matched to a gene: 8. Time point defined: patch test 3, about 24 weeks after DPC sensitization. Noted treatment: therapeutic diphenylcyclopropenone sensitization with weekly scalp DPC. Participating donors were patients with alopecia, aged 18 to 70 years, considered appropriate candidates for DPC.

Sequenced material: whole blood, taken in connection with sensitization to the hapten diphenylcyclopropenone (DPC). The origin of this receptor is a woman between 50 and 59 years old with alopecia areata. Some clones in this sample may be carry-over from other donors' samples. The chain couples TRBV11-2 to TRBJ2-7; 7 bases are a match to TRBD1. CDR3 DNA: TGTGCCAGCAGCGCCAGGGACAGTTTGTACGAGCAGTACTTC. Translation: CASSARDSLYEQYF. Looking up the rest from reference TRBV11-2 and TRBJ2-7 gives the full variable domain: EAGVAQSPRYKIIEKRQSVAFWCNPISGHATLYWYQQILGQGPKLLIQFQNNGVVDDSQLPKDRFSAERLKGVDSTLKIQPAKLEDSAVYLCASSARDSLYEQYFGPGTRLTVT.